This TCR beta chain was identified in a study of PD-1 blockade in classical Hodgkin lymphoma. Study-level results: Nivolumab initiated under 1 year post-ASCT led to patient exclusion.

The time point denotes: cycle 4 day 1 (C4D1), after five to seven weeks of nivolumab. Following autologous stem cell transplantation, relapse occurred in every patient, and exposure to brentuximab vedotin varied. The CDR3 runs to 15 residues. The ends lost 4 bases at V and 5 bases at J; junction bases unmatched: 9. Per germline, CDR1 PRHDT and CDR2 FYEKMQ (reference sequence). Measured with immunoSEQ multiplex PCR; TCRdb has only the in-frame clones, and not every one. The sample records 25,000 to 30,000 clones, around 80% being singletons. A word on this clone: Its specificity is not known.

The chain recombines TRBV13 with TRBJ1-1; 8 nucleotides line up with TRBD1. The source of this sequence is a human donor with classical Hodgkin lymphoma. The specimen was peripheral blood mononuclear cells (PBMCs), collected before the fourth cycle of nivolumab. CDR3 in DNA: TGTGCCAGCAGCTCGACCGGGACAGGTGGAACTGAAGCTTTCTTT. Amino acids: CASSSTGTGGTEAFF.